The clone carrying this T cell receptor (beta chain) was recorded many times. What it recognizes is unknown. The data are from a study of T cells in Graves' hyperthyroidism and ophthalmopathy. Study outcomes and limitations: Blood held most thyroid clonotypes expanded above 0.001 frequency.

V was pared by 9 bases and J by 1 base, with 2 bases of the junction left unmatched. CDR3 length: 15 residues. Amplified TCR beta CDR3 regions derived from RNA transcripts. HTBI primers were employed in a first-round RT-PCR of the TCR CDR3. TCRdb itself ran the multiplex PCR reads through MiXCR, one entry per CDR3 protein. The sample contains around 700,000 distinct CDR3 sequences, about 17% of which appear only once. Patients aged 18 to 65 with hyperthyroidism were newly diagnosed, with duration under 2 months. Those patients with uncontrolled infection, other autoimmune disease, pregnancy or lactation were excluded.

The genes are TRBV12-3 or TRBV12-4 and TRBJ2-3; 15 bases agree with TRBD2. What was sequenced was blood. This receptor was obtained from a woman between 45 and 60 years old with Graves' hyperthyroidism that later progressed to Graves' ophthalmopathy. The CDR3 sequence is CASRTSGGGTDTQYF. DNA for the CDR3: TGTGCCAGTAGGACTAGCGGGGGGGGCACAGATACGCAGTATTTT.